The 19 T cell receptor beta chains below come from one sample, sequenced in a study of long-term antiretroviral therapy in people with HIV. An immunoSEQ assay, version v3.0, was performed at survey level. TCRdb's table, derived via immunoSEQ multiplex PCR, lists solely in-frame clones and lacks some. Of about 21,000 clones listed, 87% are singletons. Sample: unsorted PBMCs, taken 2.1 years after starting antiretroviral therapy. The receptors shown here come from a young man with HIV.

This rearrangement joins TRBV13 to TRBJ2-7; no definite D call. The CDR3 is 12 residues long. The V and J ends lost 3 bases and 4 bases respectively, with 7 bases between them. The germline V gene has CDR1 PRHDT and CDR2 FYEKMQ (reference sequence). The CDR3 reads CASSLSGYEQYF. The CDR3, as DNA: TGTGCCAGCAGCTTGTCCGGGTACGAGCAGTACTTC. The variable domain in full, completed from reference TRBV13 and TRBJ2-7, reads AAGVIQSPRHLIKEKRETATLKCYPIPRHDTVYWYQQGPGQDPQFLISFYEKMQSDKGSIPDRFSAQQFSDYHSELNMSSLELGDSALYFCASSLSGYEQYFGPGTRLTVT.

This clone was seen only once. The chain combines TRBV21-1 with TRBJ1-5; no DNA check was done on the table's D call, TRBD1. TRBV21-1 is annotated as a pseudogene. This CDR3 comprises 16 residues. CDR3 loop: CASSRRRQGAYQPQHF. CDR3 nucleotide sequence: TGTGCCAGCAGCAGACGTAGACAGGGGGCCTATCAGCCCCAGCATTTT.

This clone was seen only once. The J gene is TRBJ2-1, the V gene TRBV2; no definite D call. V was cut by 4 bases and J by 6 bases, with 13 bases left in between. Germline V lookup: CDR1 SNHLY, CDR2 FYNNEI. The CDR3 spans 14 residues. The CDR3, as DNA: TGTGCCAGCAGTGTTCGTACGGGCGGCAATGAGCAGTTCTTC. Translation: CASSVRTGGNEQFF.

The chain couples TRBV5-4 to TRBJ1-2, with 7 bases that match TRBD1. The V gene's germline CDR1 is SGHNT and CDR2 YYREEE (reference sequence). The ends lost 0 bases at V and 8 bases at J; junction bases unmatched: 7. The CDR3 is 14 residues long. The CDR3 region is CASSLEGGYVGYTF. The DNA of the CDR3 is TGTGCCAGCAGCTTGGAAGGGGGCTATGTAGGCTACACCTTC.

In its sample, this clone was seen once. This chain links TRBV5-4 with TRBJ1-2, with a weak D call TRBD1 (6 bases). The CDR3 has 14 amino acids. V was trimmed by 7 bases and J by 6 bases, leaving 19 bases between them. The V gene's germline CDR1 is SGHNT and CDR2 YYREEE (reference sequence). The CDR3 here is CASRWGGRKDGYTF. DNA for the CDR3: TGTGCCAGCCGGTGGGGGGGGCGAAAGGATGGCTACACCTTC.

The chain employs TRBV5-1 and TRBJ1-5, with a possible D match to TRBD1 (5 bases). Trimming left V 3 bases short and J 7 bases short, with 26 bases between. CDR1 SGHRS and CDR2 YFSETQ come from the germline V gene. The CDR3 is made up of 18 amino acids. The CDR3 DNA follows: TGCGCCAGCAGCTCTAGTCCCAGGGCCCGGTTTGAGAGGCAGCCCCAGCATTTT. This codes for CASSSSPRARFERQPQHF.

This chain joins TRBV4-1 and TRBJ2-7; the D is unclear. Trimming removed 0 bases at V and 3 bases at J, with 12 bases between. The germline CDR1 and CDR2 sequences are MGHRA and YSYEKL. CDR3 length equals 15 residues. Here the CDR3 DNA reads TGCGCCAGCAGCCAAGAACCCGTTGGGTACTACGAGCAGTACTTC. As protein: CASSQEPVGYYEQYF.

The V and J genes are TRBV4-3 and TRBJ2-7; TRBD1 is a possible D gene (5 bases). Trimming took 0 bases from V and 3 from J, leaving 12 bases between them. This CDR3 has 15 residues. CDR1 is LGHNA, CDR2 YSLEER, per germline. This CDR3 reads CASSQDKGARYEQYF. The CDR3 DNA follows: TGCGCCAGCAGCCAAGATAAAGGGGCCCGCTACGAGCAGTACTTC.

The genes are TRBV5-1 and TRBJ2-5; D is possibly TRBD1 (6 bases). CDR1 is SGHRS, CDR2 YFSETQ, per germline. The CDR3 sequence is 17 residues long. V lost 1 base and J 1 base, leaving 17 bases between the germline ends. The CDR3 coding sequence is TGCGCCAGCAGCTTGCTCGGTGACAGGCCCTCCCAAGAGACCCAGTACTTC. Protein: CASSLLGDRPSQETQYF.

V and J are TRBV2 and TRBJ2-6; D is unclear. Germline lookup yields CDR1 SNHLY and CDR2 FYNNEI. Trimming removed 0 bases at V and 0 bases at J, with 9 bases between. The CDR3 consists of 17 residues. Written as DNA, the CDR3 is TGTGCCAGCAGTGAAGCCCTATTCAGCTCTGGGGCCAACGTCCTGACTTTC. Protein sequence: CASSEALFSSGANVLTF. The variable domain in full, completed from reference TRBV2 and TRBJ2-6, reads EPEVTQTPSHQVTQMGQEVILRCVPISNHLYFYWYRQILGQKVEFLVSFYNNEISEKSEIFDDQFSVERPDGSNFTLKIRSTKLEDSAMYFCASSEALFSSGANVLTFGAGSRLTVL.

The V call is TRBV13, the J call TRBJ1-2; TRBD1 agrees at 8 bases. The length of the CDR3 is 13 residues. V lost 4 bases and J lost 4; bases outside the gene matches: 2. In germline, CDR1 is PRHDT, CDR2 FYEKMQ (reference sequence). This CDR3 reads CASSSGQGYGYTF. Here the CDR3 DNA reads TGTGCCAGCAGCTCCGGACAGGGCTATGGCTACACCTTC.

This chain connects TRBV5-4 to TRBJ2-7; 13 bases line up with TRBD2. This CDR3 has 15 residues. CDR1 SGHNT and CDR2 YYREEE come from the germline V gene (reference sequence). J lost 7 bases, V lost 4 bases, and 8 bases had no gene match. The CDR3 DNA is TGTGCCAGCAGCCTGACTAGCGGGAGGCTGGGAGAGCAGTACTTC. As protein: CASSLTSGRLGEQYF.

The chain has TRBV10-3 and TRBJ2-7; 13 nucleotides line up with TRBD2. Per germline, CDR1 ENHRY and CDR2 SYGVKD. With V trimmed by 6 bases and J by 0 bases, 11 bases remained unmatched. The CDR3 consists of 18 residues. CDR3 sequence reads: CAIRGTGTSGKSSYEQYF. CDR3 DNA sequence: TGTGCCATCAGGGGCACCGGGACTAGCGGGAAGAGCTCCTACGAGCAGTACTTC.

V is TRBV27 and J is TRBJ2-5; tentatively, D is TRBD1 (6 bases). The DNA end is more similar to TRBJ2-7, so the J call may be wrong. The CDR3 totals 14 residues. CDR1 is MNHEY and CDR2 is SMNVEV in the germline V gene (reference sequence). In DNA form, the CDR3 reads TGTGCCAGCAGTTCATCCAGGGGAGTTTACGAGCAGTACTTC. Encoded protein: CASSSSRGVYEQYF.

The chain joins TRBV18 to TRBJ2-3; D is unresolved. Germline CDR1 and CDR2: KGHSH and LQKENI. V was cut by 0 bases and J by 1 base, with 11 bases left in between. The CDR3 consists of 16 residues. For the CDR3, the DNA is TGTGCCAGCTCACCACCGAGGCGGAACGGCACAGATACGCAGTATTTT. This gives the protein CASSPPRRNGTDTQYF.

This sequence joins TRBV5-1 and TRBJ2-3; D may be TRBD1 (5 bases). The CDR3 loop spans 14 amino acids. V dropped 5 bases and J dropped 2 bases, with 12 bases sitting between them. CDR1 is SGHRS, CDR2 YFSETQ, per germline. The CDR3, as DNA: TGCGCCAGCAGTGTTGGCAGGGACACAGATACGCAGTATTTT. It is translated as CASSVGRDTDTQYF.

V usage is TRBV7-9 and J usage is TRBJ1-3, with TRBD1 identical over 7 bases. The J segment lost 0 bases and the V segment lost 5 bases, leaving 4 bases of the junction unmatched. CDR1 is SEHNR, CDR2 FQNEAQ, per germline (reference sequence). The CDR3 extends over 15 amino acids. The CDR3 here is CASSRDSYSGNTIYF. The DNA of the CDR3 is TGTGCCAGCAGCAGGGACAGCTACTCTGGAAACACCATATATTTT.

V gene TRBV7-8 combines with J gene TRBJ1-2; D call uncertain. V was pared by 2 bases and J by 5 bases, with 12 bases between. Germline lookup yields CDR1 SGHVS and CDR2 FQNEAQ. The CDR3 covers 14 residues. CDR3 nucleotides: TGTGCCAGCAGCTTAAAGGGTGGGTTTTATGGCTACACCTTC. This translates into CASSLKGGFYGYTF.

V usage is TRBV5-1 and J usage is TRBJ2-7; 15 positions match TRBD2. From germline, CDR1 is SGHRS and CDR2 YFSETQ. The CDR3 totals 19 residues. V gave up 3 bases and J gave up 1 base; unmatched junction bases: 11. CDR3 nucleotide sequence: TGCGCCAGCAGCTCGGGACTAGCGGGAGGTATGGATATGTCCTACGAGCAGTACTTC. Translating it yields CASSSGLAGGMDMSYEQYF. The whole variable domain, remainder taken from reference TRBV5-1 and TRBJ2-7, is KAGVTQTPRYLIKTRGQQVTLSCSPISGHRSVSWYQQTPGQGLQFLFEYFSETQRNKGNFPGRFSGRQFSNSRSEMNVSTLELGDSALYLCASSSGLAGGMDMSYEQYFGPGTRLTVT.